This entry lists 10 T cell receptor beta chains sequenced from one sample in a study of T cell responses to AZD1222 COVID-19 vaccine (dated by TCRdb to the early 2020s). Read against the paper, the sample's time point label means: baseline before first vaccination. Library prep was done by the immunoSEQ multiplex PCR assay. Held by TCRdb, this immuneACCESS table contains in-frame sequences only and omits some clones. Under half of the omission traces to an unresolved V gene where checked; the cause of the rest is unknown. This sample is represented by approximately 160,000 clones; 93% of them were singletons. Approximately 0.88% of the sample comes from the top ten. The material sequenced was peripheral blood, taken on day 0 of AZD1222 vaccination. Receptors were obtained from an adult in good health.

This clone was seen more than once but under ten times. The chain employs TRBV5-6 and TRBJ1-5; D ambiguous. V dropped 5 bases and J dropped 2 bases, with 14 bases sitting between them. CDR3 length equals 15 residues. Per germline, CDR1 SGHDT and CDR2 YYEEEE. CDR3 in amino acids: CASSNLQAGNQPQHF. The CDR3 DNA follows: TGTGCCAGCAGTAATCTCCAGGCCGGCAATCAGCCCCAGCATTTT.

The V gene is TRBV5-8, the J gene TRBJ1-5, with a weak D call TRBD1 (5 bases). The germline V and J ends were trimmed by 2 bases and 2 bases, with 20 bases remaining between them. Germline assignment: CDR1 SGHTS and CDR2 YDEGEE. This CDR3 has 18 residues. The CDR3: CASSLGAHRTGGNQPQHF. As DNA, the CDR3 is TGTGCCAGCAGCTTAGGGGCGCACCGGACCGGGGGCAATCAGCCCCAGCATTTT.

The rearrangement joins TRBV5-8 to TRBJ1-1; D remains ambiguous. The CDR3 runs to 12 residues. Trimming stripped 0 bases from V and 10 bases from J, with 10 bases between. Germline V gives CDR1 SGHTS, CDR2 YDEGEE. CDR3 region: CASSLVEEVAFF. The CDR3 DNA follows: TGTGCCAGCAGCTTGGTGGAGGAGGTAGCTTTCTTT.

The V and J genes are TRBV3-1 (or the pseudogene TRBV3-2) and TRBJ2-3; D remains ambiguous. The V end lost 0 bases, the J end lost 2 bases, and 6 bases lay between the germline ends. The CDR3 sequence is 14 residues long. Germline values: CDR1 LGHDT, CDR2 YNNKEL (reference sequence). Here the CDR3 DNA reads TGTGCCAGCAGCCAAGATCTCCTCACAGATACGCAGTATTTT. Its protein product is CASSQDLLTDTQYF.

This chain uses TRBV4-2 with TRBJ2-1; TRBD1 matches 10 bases. Germline V gene sequence: CDR1 LGHNA, CDR2 YNFKEQ. The CDR3 runs 15 residues. Germline trimming cut 1 base from V and 4 bases from J; bases unmatched to any gene: 1. CDR3 DNA: TGTGCCAGCAGCCAAGGGACAGGGGGGTACAATGAGCAGTTCTTC. It yields the protein CASSQGTGGYNEQFF.

The gene calls are TRBV19 and TRBJ1-5, with 10 bases aligning to TRBD1. There are 15 residues in the CDR3. The V gene's germline CDR1 is LNHDA and CDR2 SQIVND (reference sequence). Trimming took 6 bases from V and 7 from J; bases not matched to a gene: 9. CDR3 loop: CASRLGQGVGQPQHF. For the CDR3, the DNA is TGTGCCAGTAGACTAGGACAGGGGGTCGGGCAGCCCCAGCATTTT.

This clone was counted a few times. J is TRBJ1-3 and V is TRBV5-1; no clear D. The CDR3 length is 14 residues. Germline V lookup: CDR1 SGHRS, CDR2 YFSETQ. V was shortened by 2 bases and J by 2 bases, with 8 bases between the two germline ends. The CDR3 reads CASSLDLAGNTIYF. Written as DNA, the CDR3 is TGCGCCAGCAGCTTAGATCTAGCTGGAAACACCATATATTTT.

V usage is TRBV21-1 and J usage is TRBJ1-6; no DNA check was done on the table's D call, TRBD1. TRBV21-1 is a pseudogene. This CDR3 is 13 amino acids long. The DNA for the CDR3 is TGTGCCAGCAGCAAACGCAGGGGTTCACCCCTCCACTTT. Translation: CASSKRRGSPLHF.

The J gene is TRBJ1-2, the V gene TRBV6-1; D is ambiguous. V lost 1 base and J lost 7, with 7 bases in between. The CDR3 covers 12 residues. The germline CDR1 and CDR2 sequences are MNHNS and SASEGT. CDR3 protein: CASSEGGTGYTF. The CDR3 region has the DNA TGTGCCAGCAGTGAAGGGGGAACTGGCTACACCTTC.

This clone was detected once. The chain links TRBV7-9 to TRBJ2-7; D remains ambiguous. The germline CDR1 and CDR2 sequences are SEHNR and FQNEAQ (reference sequence). The V end lost 3 bases, the J end lost 5 bases, and 5 bases lay between the germline ends. This CDR3 spans 11 amino acids. The CDR3 DNA is TGTGCCAGCAGCTTCTTTGACGAGCAGTACTTC. Residues: CASSFFDEQYF.